The 28 T cell receptor beta chains below come from one sample, sequenced in a study of blood T cell repertoires in COVID-19. Generated by immunoSEQ multiplex PCR, the TCRdb table keeps only in-frame clones and is missing some. The data show some 250,000 clones, with about 86% seen just once and roughly 8.8% held by the top ten. The sample consisted of peripheral blood. Receptors originate from a man in his forties with active or convalescent COVID-19.

The chain joins TRBV4-1 to TRBJ1-5; 10 bases agree with TRBD1. The CDR3 is 15 residues long. Trimming at V came to 0 bases and at J to 7 bases, leaving 3 bases not matched to a gene. The germline gives CDR1 MGHRA, CDR2 YSYEKL. CDR3 nucleotides: TGCGCCAGCAGCCAAGATGGGACAGGGGTCCAGCCCCAGCATTTT. Translation gives CASSQDGTGVQPQHF.

As to this clone: In the same sample, other DNA sequences code for this CDR3. The chain combines TRBV24-1 with TRBJ1-5; D call uncertain. Germline V gene data show CDR1 as KGHDR and CDR2 as SFDVKD. The CDR3 has 12 residues. V lost 2 bases and J 6 bases, leaving 4 bases between the germline ends. The CDR3 DNA sequence: TGTGCCACCAGTGATTCCCGTCAGCCCCAGCATTTT. This translates into CATSDSRQPQHF.

CDR3 sequence (DNA): TGTGCCACCAGTGATTTCACCGGGGGAGGTTTGAATGAGCAGTTCTTC. It codes for CATSDFTGGGLNEQFF. The chain uses TRBV24-1 and TRBJ2-1; D is perhaps TRBD2 (6 bases). Per the germline V gene, CDR1 is KGHDR and CDR2 is SFDVKD. V was cut by 1 base and J by 7 bases, with 16 bases left in between. The CDR3 is 16 amino acids.

Only one count was recorded for this clone. This chain's CDR3 is CASSRLAGVEQYF. DNA of the CDR3: TGTGCCAGCAGTCGACTAGCGGGAGTTGAACAGTACTTC. The rearrangement uses TRBV6-2 or TRBV6-3 and TRBJ2-7, with 12 positions matching TRBD2. Germline-derived CDR1 and CDR2 are MNHEY and SVGEGT. This CDR3 has 13 residues. Trimming took 5 bases from V and 10 from J; bases not matched to a gene: 6.

This clone came up once. V is TRBV5-8 and J is TRBJ2-5; 16 bases are shared with TRBD2. This CDR3 region has 17 residues. The germline V gene has CDR1 SGHTS and CDR2 YDEGEE. Trimming cost V 4 bases and J 5 bases; bases outside gene matches: 8. In nucleotides, the CDR3 is TGTGCCAGCAGCCCGGGGACTAGCGGGAGGGCCTTTGAGACCCAGTACTTC. This gives the protein CASSPGTSGRAFETQYF.

CDR3 in DNA: TGTGCCAGCAGCGTAGAATCCCAGGGGGCTAGTGGCTACACCTTC. Translated, it gives CASSVESQGASGYTF. The rearrangement uses TRBV9 and TRBJ1-2; 8 positions agree with TRBD1. From germline, CDR1 is SGDLS and CDR2 YYNGEE. J gave up 7 bases and V 0 bases, and 8 bases lay outside the gene matches. This CDR3 has 15 residues.

This clone was seen just once. The chain uses TRBV12-5 and TRBJ2-1; 10 positions match TRBD2. CDR3 length: 20 amino acids. V lost 0 bases and J lost 2; bases outside the gene matches: 13. Germline values: CDR1 LGHNT, CDR2 FRNRAP. CDR3 sequence reads: CASGLVPSGRAGEPYNEQFF. In DNA form, the CDR3 reads TGTGCTAGTGGTTTGGTACCGAGCGGGAGGGCCGGTGAACCCTACAATGAGCAGTTCTTC.

J is TRBJ1-1 and V is TRBV4-1, with TRBD1 matching 7 bases. Germline values: CDR1 MGHRA, CDR2 YSYEKL. Trimming removed 0 bases from V and 0 bases from J; junction bases left unmatched: 10. CDR3 length equals 18 residues. Here the CDR3 reads CASSQDHFRDRLNTEAFF. As DNA, the CDR3 is TGCGCCAGCAGCCAAGACCACTTCAGGGACAGACTGAACACTGAAGCTTTCTTT.

The chain links TRBV19 to TRBJ1-2; 7 nucleotides line up with TRBD1. With V trimmed by 4 bases and J by 5 bases, 16 bases remained unmatched. Germline V lookup: CDR1 LNHDA, CDR2 SQIVND (reference sequence). The CDR3 length is 17 residues. The CDR3 DNA follows: TGTGCCAGTAGTACCCAAGCGACAGGGCGGTTGGGGTATGGCTACACCTTC. It translates to CASSTQATGRLGYGYTF.

This clone was seen just once. The chain carries TRBV9 and TRBJ2-2, with D uncertain. V was trimmed by 4 bases and J by 0 bases, leaving 4 bases between them. The CDR3 contains 13 residues. The V gene's germline CDR1 is SGDLS and CDR2 YYNGEE. The CDR3 region is CASSLTNTGELFF. In DNA, the CDR3 is TGTGCCAGCAGCCTTACGAACACCGGGGAGCTGTTTTTT.

This clone was detected only a few times. V gene TRBV21-1 combines with J gene TRBJ2-3; the table calls TRBD1, which could not be checked here. TRBV21-1 is designated a pseudogene. The CDR3 totals 17 residues. This CDR3 is CASSKVSRALFLDTQYF. The DNA for the CDR3 is TGTGCCAGCAGCAAAGTATCCAGGGCCCTTTTCTTAGATACGCAGTATTTT.

This chain links TRBV7-2 with TRBJ2-7; tentatively, D is TRBD2 (6 bases). V shed 0 bases and J shed 3 bases, with 6 bases lying between them. This CDR3 is 13 amino acids long. Germline V gives CDR1 SGHTA, CDR2 FQGNSA. CDR3 sequence (DNA): TGTGCCAGCAGCTTAGCGCGGGGCTACGAGCAGTACTTC. Translated: CASSLARGYEQYF.

The gene calls are TRBV7-2 and TRBJ1-2, with 9 bases matching TRBD1. J lost 6 bases, V lost 5 bases, and 7 bases had no gene match. This CDR3 is 14 amino acids long. CDR1 SGHTA and CDR2 FQGNSA come from the germline V gene. The CDR3 nucleotides are TGTGCCAGCAGCCCGCCGGGACAGGGAAATGGCTACACCTTC. Amino acid sequence: CASSPPGQGNGYTF.

The V and J genes are TRBV7-3 and TRBJ2-3; TRBD2 agrees at 8 bases. CDR1 and CDR2 from the germline V gene are SGHTA and FQGTGA. Trimming removed 5 bases from V and 1 base from J; junction bases left unmatched: 5. The CDR3 totals 15 residues. For the CDR3, the DNA is TGTGCCAGCAGCCTCCGGGGGGGGCGCACAGATACGCAGTATTTT. Its translation: CASSLRGGRTDTQYF. Looking up the rest from reference TRBV7-3 and TRBJ2-3 gives the full variable domain: GAGVSQTPSNKVTEKGKYVELRCDPISGHTALYWYRQSLGQGPEFLIYFQGTGAADDSGLPNDRFFAVRPEGSVSTLKIQRTERGDSAVYLCASSLRGGRTDTQYFGPGTRLTVL.

This clone occurred a few times. The rearrangement uses TRBV18 and TRBJ1-1, with D unclear. V gave up 2 bases and J gave up 1 base, with 14 bases separating them. The CDR3 length is 16 residues. Germline V lookup: CDR1 KGHSH, CDR2 LQKENI. The CDR3 region has the DNA TGTGCCAGCTCACCAAACTCGGCCAGGTCGAACACTGAAGCTTTCTTT. Its protein is CASSPNSARSNTEAFF.

This clone showed up just once. The chain uses TRBV4-1 and TRBJ2-2, with D possibly being TRBD2 (5 bases). The CDR3 is 14 residues long. The germline gives CDR1 MGHRA, CDR2 YSYEKL. With 0 bases removed from V and 7 bases from J, the gap between germline ends came to 9 bases. CDR3 bases: TGCGCCAGCAGCCAAGAGCGGGTCGGCGGGGAGCTGTTTTTT. Residues: CASSQERVGGELFF.

This clone was detected only a few times. The J gene is TRBJ2-2, the V gene TRBV5-1; 15 nucleotides agree with TRBD2. Germline V lookup: CDR1 SGHRS, CDR2 YFSETQ. V shed 4 bases, J shed 5 bases, and the junction held 9 bases outside the gene matches. The CDR3 loop spans 18 amino acids. The CDR3 sequence is CASSPGTSGGPRTGELFF. In DNA, the CDR3 is TGCGCCAGCAGCCCTGGGACTAGCGGGGGGCCGCGTACCGGGGAGCTGTTTTTT.

This rearrangement joins TRBV3-1 (or the pseudogene TRBV3-2) to TRBJ2-1, with D tentatively TRBD2 (5 bases). The CDR3 totals 14 residues. Between the trimmed V and J ends, which lost 5 bases and 6 bases, there was a span of 14 bases. Germline V gene lookup returns CDR1 LGHDT and CDR2 YNNKEL (reference sequence). The CDR3 DNA follows: TGTGCCAGCAGCTACGCGGGCTCCGGCAATGAGCAGTTCTTC. As protein: CASSYAGSGNEQFF.

The chain couples TRBV6-5 to TRBJ2-7; 9 nucleotides align to TRBD1. CDR1 is MNHEY and CDR2 is SVGAGI in the germline V gene. This CDR3 is 14 amino acids long. Losses at the gene ends were 5 bases for V and 4 bases for J; bases not matched to a gene: 6. The CDR3 DNA reads as TGTGCCAGCAGTAACTACAGGGGGCGGTACGAGCAGTACTTC. This gives the protein CASSNYRGRYEQYF.

The rearrangement uses TRBV18 and TRBJ1-1; D not certain. V was pared by 5 bases and J by 1 base, with 11 bases between. Germline V lookup: CDR1 KGHSH, CDR2 LQKENI. The CDR3 is 14 amino acids. DNA of the CDR3: TGTGCCAGCTCAATCCAGACAACGAACACTGAAGCTTTCTTT. It encodes CASSIQTTNTEAFF.

The CDR3 DNA reads TGTGCCAGCTTATCGGGAGCTGTAACCGGGGAGCTGTTTTTT. It translates to CASLSGAVTGELFF. The chain combines TRBV7-8 with TRBJ2-2; a weak D match, TRBD2 (6 bases). Trimming took 8 bases from V and 5 from J, leaving 15 bases between them. CDR3 length: 14 residues. Germline assignment: CDR1 SGHVS and CDR2 FQNEAQ.

The genes are TRBV6-5 and TRBJ2-2; D not certain. This CDR3 contains 16 residues. Trimming cost V 0 bases and J 0 bases, with 8 bases left between them. Per the germline V gene, CDR1 is MNHEY and CDR2 is SVGAGI. Here the CDR3 reads CASSYSRQPNTGELFF. The CDR3 DNA reads TGTGCCAGCAGTTACTCGAGGCAACCGAACACCGGGGAGCTGTTTTTT.

V gene TRBV5-6 combines with J gene TRBJ1-1; D is unclear. Per germline, CDR1 SGHDT and CDR2 YYEEEE. V dropped 4 bases and J dropped 2 bases, with 9 bases sitting between them. The CDR3 runs to 13 residues. As DNA, the CDR3 is TGTGCCAGCAGCCGAATTCTAAACACTGAAGCTTTCTTT. Translation: CASSRILNTEAFF.

Comment on this clone: Its ends do not fully match the called genes, so a read error is possible. The gene calls are TRBV7-7 and TRBJ2-5, with 8 bases matching TRBD2. The CDR3 runs 15 residues. Germline CDR1 is SSHAT and CDR2 is FNYEAQ (reference sequence). The CDR3: CASSLGGGKGETQYF. The CDR3 nucleotides are TGTGCTAGCAGCTTAGGCGGGGGGAAGGGAGAGACCCAGTACTTC.

The gene calls are TRBV19 and TRBJ2-2; D perhaps matches TRBD2 (6 bases). V was pared by 0 bases and J by 7 bases, with 12 bases between. Germline lookup yields CDR1 LNHDA and CDR2 SQIVND (reference sequence). The CDR3 totals 15 residues. In nucleotides, the CDR3 is TGTGCCAGTAGTATAGACCCGGGGGTCAGCGGGGAGCTGTTTTTT. It encodes CASSIDPGVSGELFF.

The J gene is TRBJ1-2, the V gene TRBV18; 10 bases line up with TRBD1. The germline gives CDR1 KGHSH, CDR2 LQKENI. V dropped 3 bases and J dropped 0; count of bases not matched to a gene: 13. There are 19 residues in the CDR3. The CDR3 nucleotides are TGTGCCAGCTCACCGCCTTCCGGGACAGGGGCTAATTCTAACTATGGCTACACCTTC. Translated: CASSPPSGTGANSNYGYTF.

The rearrangement uses TRBV30 and TRBJ2-3, with a tentative D call TRBD2 (6 bases). Trimming removed 0 bases from V and 0 bases from J, with 16 bases in between. The CDR3 extends over 17 amino acids. Germline lookup yields CDR1 GTSNPN and CDR2 SVGIG (reference sequence). The CDR3 sequence: CAWSVRIGSGSTDTQYF. The CDR3 DNA is TGTGCCTGGAGTGTAAGGATTGGGAGCGGGAGCACAGATACGCAGTATTTT.

The chain uses TRBV27 and TRBJ2-1; 11 bases align to TRBD2. The germline gives CDR1 MNHEY, CDR2 SMNVEV (reference sequence). CDR3 length: 17 amino acids. V lost 2 bases, J lost 2 bases, and 5 bases stayed unmatched. The CDR3 loop reads CASSLRASGRTYNEQFF. DNA of the CDR3: TGTGCCAGCAGTTTAAGGGCTAGCGGGAGGACCTACAATGAGCAGTTCTTC.